This TCR beta chain was found in a study of blood T cell repertoires in COVID-19. Looking at the study overall: Both acute and convalescent COVID-19 samples were obtained from the United States, Italy and Spain. T cells, B-cell-depleted T cells, or PBMCs provided the cDNA or gDNA that served as material.

In the authors' methods: Estimates of nucleated cell counts were drawn from the amplification of reference gene primers. TCRdb's table, derived via immunoSEQ multiplex PCR, lists solely in-frame clones and lacks some. V and J calls and clone size are copied from that table; D and trimming were computed from the DNA. The table records fewer than 85,000 clones, around 80% of them present only once. This CDR3 has 13 amino acids. CDR1 MNHEY and CDR2 SMNVEV come from the germline V gene (reference sequence). V was trimmed by 4 bases and J by 7 bases, leaving 14 bases between them. This clone was recorded many times.

The TCR was taken from a woman of 80 years or more with active or convalescent COVID-19. This chain links TRBV27 with TRBJ2-7; D perhaps matches TRBD2 (6 bases). What was sequenced was peripheral blood. The CDR3 is CASSSTSAGEQYF. Here the CDR3 DNA reads TGTGCCAGCAGTTCCACGTCGGCGGGAGAGCAGTACTTC.